This T cell receptor beta chain was identified in a study of memory CD4+ T cells and cytomegalovirus serostatus. Overall study context: Healthy Belgian adult donors included under ten CMV-positive and more than 20 CMV-negative people.

Trimming removed 3 bases from V and 7 bases from J; junction bases left unmatched: 15. CDR1 and CDR2 (germline): MDHEN, SYDVKM. The CDR3 has 19 residues. Whole-study findings and limits: Of 150 to 200 reported CMV TCRbeta sequences, some 67 were found in memory CD4+ repertoires. Repertoires predicted CMV serostatus with median bootstrapped AUC of approximately 0.94.

This table comes from immunoSEQ multiplex PCR, and its TCRdb copy is limited to in-frame clones, with some not included. The table records approximately 41,000 clones, over 65% of them present only once. To note about this clone: No antigen is known for it.

The sort gate was single viable CD3+CD4+CD8-CD45RO+ cells for memory CD4+ T cells. Donors' CMV status reflects serum IgG against pp150, pp28, p38, p52. The sequence derives from an adult in good health and CMV-seronegative. This chain uses TRBV28 with TRBJ1-4, with 12 bases aligning to TRBD1. Sequencing used memory CD4+ T cells from blood. CDR3 coding DNA: TGTGCCAGCAGTTTCCCCCCGGGACAGGGGGCCGTGGAAGGTGAAAAACTGTTTTTT. This codes for CASSFPPGQGAVEGEKLFF.